This T cell receptor (beta chain) was profiled in a study of T cells after yellow fever vaccination. Study results and caveats: A small proportion of clonotypes was detected in both the CD4 and CD8 compartments. Contaminating bulk clonotypes could be abundant in FACS-sorted repertoires. Although the secondary response was weaker, it peaked faster, at day 5 versus 15.

This clonotype was picked up a small number of times. The 5'RACE template-switching step produced TCR cDNA and added a universal primer site and UMIs. TCRdb called the 5' RACE reads again in MiXCR, with one record for every CDR3 protein. The sample includes under 55,000 distinct CDR3 sequences, about 6.6% of them seen just once. V was trimmed by 6 bases and J by 5 bases, leaving 16 bases between them. The CDR3 loop spans 14 amino acids. Germline CDR1 reads SGHTA; CDR2 reads FQGTGA. The specimen was CD8+ T cells not binding an NS4B(214-222) dextramer, sorted from PBMCs, collected about 41 days after the first yellow fever vaccination. The source of this sequence is a man between 18 and 35 years old who received the YFV17D yellow fever vaccine. V usage is TRBV7-3 and J usage is TRBJ2-5, with D perhaps TRBD1 (5 bases). The CDR3 DNA reads as TGTGCCAGCAGTGAAAGGGGTGGCCAGGAGACCCAGTACTTC. This sequence encodes CASSERGGQETQYF.